Listed here are 23 T cell receptor beta chains from one sample, sequenced in a study of T-cell memory formation after mild COVID-19. Using its own MiXCR run on the 5' RACE reads, TCRdb lists one record per CDR3 protein. The profile shows about 130,000 distinct CDR3 sequences, roughly 6.2% of them singletons. The specimen sequenced was PBMCs or a T cell subset sorted from them (not recorded which). These receptors were collected from an adult woman who had mild COVID-19 (a few samples of this study predate the infection). Cell type and time point are not known.

This clonotype has more than one count but fewer than ten. CDR3 in DNA: TGTGCCAGCAGTCCAAGCGGGAAGACCAAAAACATTCAGTACTTC. It encodes CASSPSGKTKNIQYF. The chain joins TRBV3-1 to TRBJ2-4, with TRBD2 matching over 7 bases. The germline gives CDR1 LGHDT, CDR2 YNNKEL (reference sequence). This CDR3 region has 15 residues. Trimming at V came to 6 bases and at J to 2 bases, leaving 7 bases not matched to a gene.

This clonotype was seen at least ten times. The V gene is TRBV12-3 or TRBV12-4, the J gene TRBJ2-7, with 11 bases identical to TRBD2. The V and J ends lost 1 base and 4 bases, in that order; junction bases with no gene match: 3. The CDR3 runs to 15 residues. The CDR3 sequence is CASSLVLAGGYEQYF. As DNA, the CDR3 is TGTGCCAGCAGTTTAGTCTTAGCGGGAGGGTACGAGCAGTACTTC.

The rearrangement uses TRBV12-3 or TRBV12-4 and TRBJ2-5; the match to TRBD2 covers 10 bases. The CDR3 has 16 residues. Trimming at V came to 5 bases and at J to 7 bases, leaving 13 bases not matched to a gene. Here the CDR3 DNA reads TGTGCCAGCAGTCCCCGACTAGCGGGCGTTGATGTGACCCAGTACTTC. This encodes CASSPRLAGVDVTQYF.

This clonotype has at least ten counts. The chain combines TRBV21-1 with TRBJ2-7. TRBV21-1 has pseudogene status. The CDR3 contains 14 residues. In nucleotides, the CDR3 is TGTGCCAGCAGCACCCCAGGGAGACTCTACGAGCAGTACTTC. This translates into CASSTPGRLYEQYF.

This clonotype was counted between two and nine times. V gene TRBV7-9 combines with J gene TRBJ1-6; D is ambiguous. The germline V and J ends were trimmed by 1 base and 10 bases, with 11 bases remaining between them. Germline CDR1 and CDR2: SEHNR and FQNEAQ (reference sequence). The CDR3 contains 14 residues. The CDR3 coding sequence is TGTGCCAGCAGCTTAGAGGGTAGGACCTCACCCCTCCACTTT. Translating it yields CASSLEGRTSPLHF.

This clonotype has just a few counts. The gene calls are TRBV7-2 and TRBJ2-7; D is unresolved. Germline loops: CDR1 SGHTA, CDR2 FQGNSA. CDR3 size: 13 residues. Trimming left V 5 bases short and J 4 bases short, with 12 bases between. The CDR3 region is CASSPFGEYEQYF. CDR3 coding DNA: TGTGCCAGCAGCCCTTTCGGCGAGTACGAGCAGTACTTC.

The chain has TRBV5-5 and TRBJ2-5, with 7 bases matching TRBD2. Germline V gene data show CDR1 as SGHKS and CDR2 as YYEKEE (reference sequence). The junction had 11 bases not matched to a gene; V was cut back by 4 bases and J by 5 bases. This CDR3 contains 15 residues. For the CDR3, the DNA is TGTGCCAGCAGCCCACCGGGGGGAGGGGAGGAGACCCAGTACTTC. As protein: CASSPPGGGEETQYF.

This clonotype was seen at least ten times. This chain links TRBV6-2 or TRBV6-3 with TRBJ2-7; D possibly corresponds to TRBD2 (6 bases). The CDR3 extends over 16 amino acids. CDR1 MNHEY and CDR2 SVGEGT come from the germline V gene. Trimming left V 1 base short and J 1 base short, with 14 bases between. The CDR3 DNA reads as TGTGCCAGCAGTTACTTCGGGAGCCCAGCTTCCTACGAGCAGTACTTC. Translation gives CASSYFGSPASYEQYF.

In this sample, this clonotype turned up a few times. J is TRBJ1-1 and V is TRBV30, with D uncertain. The V end was cut by 1 base, the J end by 10 bases, with 16 bases between. Germline CDR1 reads GTSNPN; CDR2 reads SVGIG (reference sequence). The CDR3 runs 13 residues. The CDR3 DNA sequence: TGTGCCTGGAGTGACACCTTGGCACAGCGAGCTTTCTTT. Its translation: CAWSDTLAQRAFF. The variable domain in full, completed from reference TRBV30 and TRBJ1-1, reads SQTIHQWPATLVQPVGSPLSLECTVEGTSNPNLYWYRQAAGRGLQLLFYSVGIGQISSEVPQNLSASRPQDRQFILSSKKLLLSDSGFYLCAWSDTLAQRAFFGQGTRLTVV.

The chain links TRBV6-6 to TRBJ1-1; the D gene is possibly TRBD1 (5 bases). CDR3 length: 12 amino acids. CDR1 and CDR2 from the germline V gene are MNHNY and SVGAGI (reference sequence). V lost 4 bases and J 7 bases, leaving 10 bases between the germline ends. The CDR3 here is CASSSQGIEAFF. CDR3 in DNA: TGTGCCAGCAGTTCTCAGGGTATTGAAGCTTTCTTT.

This clonotype was seen repeatedly, ten times or more. The J gene is TRBJ2-7, the V gene TRBV5-6, with 7 bases fitting TRBD1. The CDR3 spans 14 residues. Germline CDR1 is SGHDT and CDR2 is YYEEEE. V shed 4 bases and J 3 bases; nucleotides not matched to a gene: 7. The CDR3 DNA reads TGTGCCAGCAGCCTCAGGACAGGAGACTACGAGCAGTACTTC. Protein: CASSLRTGDYEQYF.

V gene TRBV12-3 or TRBV12-4 combines with J gene TRBJ2-7; 16 positions agree with TRBD2. CDR3 length: 17 amino acids. With V trimmed by 5 bases and J by 2 bases, 6 bases remained unmatched. The CDR3 here is CASSPGLAGGPTYEQYF. As DNA, the CDR3 is TGTGCCAGCAGTCCGGGACTAGCGGGGGGGCCGACCTACGAGCAGTACTTC.

This clonotype was observed many times. The chain is built from TRBV5-4 and TRBJ2-3; 7 bases fit TRBD2. This CDR3 has 15 residues. Trimming cost V 1 base and J 2 bases; bases outside gene matches: 4. The germline V gene encodes CDR1 SGHNT and CDR2 YYREEE (reference sequence). CDR3 sequence (DNA): TGTGCCAGCAGCTTGAGGGCGGGAGTCACAGATACGCAGTATTTT. Translating gives CASSLRAGVTDTQYF.

The V and J genes are TRBV23-1 and TRBJ2-2; D could derive from TRBD1 or TRBD2 (5 bases each). TRBV23-1 belongs to the ORF category, with a function that is uncertain. CDR3 length: 18 residues. The V end was cut by 4 bases, the J end by 2 bases, with 20 bases between. The CDR3 spells CASSLSGDPDSNTGELFF. In DNA form, the CDR3 reads TGCGCCAGCAGTCTTAGTGGGGACCCAGACAGTAACACCGGGGAGCTGTTTTTT.

This clonotype was recorded many times. The rearrangement joins TRBV20-1 to TRBJ2-3; 9 bases are shared with TRBD2. J lost 2 bases, V lost 1 base, and 7 bases had no gene match. Per germline, CDR1 DFQATT and CDR2 SNEGSKA (reference sequence). CDR3 size: 16 residues. The CDR3 region has the DNA TGCAGTGCTAGAGGGTCTAGCGGGGACCTCACAGATACGCAGTATTTT. It encodes CSARGSSGDLTDTQYF.

This clonotype occurred many times. J is TRBJ2-7 and V is TRBV4-3; TRBD2 matches at 11 bases. This CDR3 has 16 residues. Germline CDR1 LGHNA, CDR2 YSLEER. V dropped 1 base and J dropped 0; count of bases not matched to a gene: 2. For the CDR3, the DNA is TGCGCCAGCAGCCAAGGACTAGCGGGACCCTCCTACGAGCAGTACTTC. Its translation: CASSQGLAGPSYEQYF.

This clonotype was seen many times. The chain combines TRBV20-1 with TRBJ2-7; D remains ambiguous. CDR1 and CDR2 from the germline V gene are DFQATT and SNEGSKA (reference sequence). Trimming stripped 1 base from V and 3 bases from J, with 16 bases between. This CDR3 is 15 amino acids long. CDR3 amino acids: CSARGIGLRYYEQYF. Written as DNA, the CDR3 is TGCAGTGCTAGAGGTATTGGGCTGAGATACTACGAGCAGTACTTC.

This chain uses TRBV2 with TRBJ2-1; D perhaps matches TRBD1 (5 bases). The CDR3 is 15 residues long. CDR1 is SNHLY, CDR2 FYNNEI, per germline. V shed 5 bases and J shed 6 bases, with 17 bases lying between them. CDR3 sequence: CASSPSPTEINEQFF. CDR3 nucleotide sequence: TGTGCCAGCAGTCCGAGCCCGACAGAGATCAATGAGCAGTTCTTC.

There are a few counts of this clonotype. The chain uses TRBV29-1 and TRBJ2-7; 9 nucleotides line up with TRBD1. V lost 7 bases, J lost 4 bases, and 11 bases stayed unmatched. Looked up from germline, CDR1 is SQVTM and CDR2 is ANQGSEA. The CDR3 loop spans 14 amino acids. CDR3 sequence (DNA): TGCAGCGCCCGAGCGGGACAGGGTTGGTACGAGCAGTACTTC. This gives the protein CSARAGQGWYEQYF.

CDR3: CASSVSGDNEQYF. In DNA, the CDR3 is TGTGCCAGCAGTGTGAGTGGGGACAACGAGCAGTACTTC. The genes are TRBV2 and TRBJ2-7; TRBD1 might be the D (6 bases). Trimming left V 4 bases short and J 5 bases short, with 12 bases between. CDR3 size: 13 residues. The V gene's germline CDR1 is SNHLY and CDR2 FYNNEI. Filled out from reference TRBV2 and TRBJ2-7, the complete variable domain reads EPEVTQTPSHQVTQMGQEVILRCVPISNHLYFYWYRQILGQKVEFLVSFYNNEISEKSEIFDDQFSVERPDGSNFTLKIRSTKLEDSAMYFCASSVSGDNEQYFGPGTRLTVT.

This clonotype was counted between two and nine times. The chain employs TRBV6-2 or TRBV6-3 and TRBJ2-7; D may be TRBD1 (5 bases). Germline CDR1 and CDR2: MNHEY and SVGEGT. This CDR3 has 13 residues. The V gene lost 4 bases and the J gene lost 2 bases, with 9 bases spanning the gap. CDR3 in DNA: TGTGCCAGCAGTTCAGGGCCCCCCTACGAGCAGTACTTC. It specifies CASSSGPPYEQYF.

The V gene is TRBV20-1, the J gene TRBJ1-4; the D is unclear. V gave up 2 bases and J gave up 5 bases, with 12 bases separating them. The germline CDR1 and CDR2 sequences are DFQATT and SNEGSKA (reference sequence). There are 14 residues in the CDR3. CDR3 coding DNA: TGCAGTGCTAGATCACCAGAGTTAAATGAAAAACTGTTTTTT. Its translation is CSARSPELNEKLFF.

This clonotype was recorded a few times. The V gene is TRBV6-1, the J gene TRBJ1-5, with D perhaps TRBD1 (6 bases). The CDR3 runs 18 residues. Per the germline V gene, CDR1 is MNHNS and CDR2 is SASEGT. With 0 bases removed from V and 2 bases from J, the gap between germline ends came to 17 bases. The CDR3 DNA is TGTGCCAGCAGTGAAGCGTACGTATCAGGGGTTCGCAATCAGCCCCAGCATTTT. This codes for CASSEAYVSGVRNQPQHF.